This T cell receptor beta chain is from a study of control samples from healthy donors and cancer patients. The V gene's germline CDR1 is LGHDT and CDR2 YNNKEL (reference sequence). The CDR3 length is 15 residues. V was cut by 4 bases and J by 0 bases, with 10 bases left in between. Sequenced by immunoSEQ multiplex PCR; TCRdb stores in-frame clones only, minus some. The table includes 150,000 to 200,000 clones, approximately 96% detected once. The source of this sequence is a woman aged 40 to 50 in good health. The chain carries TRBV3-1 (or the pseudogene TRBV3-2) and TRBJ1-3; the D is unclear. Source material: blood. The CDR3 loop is CASSRSSYSGNTIYF. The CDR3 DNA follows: TGTGCCAGCAGCCGATCATCGTACTCTGGAAACACCATATATTTT.